This TCR beta chain was sequenced during a study of T cell changes during pregnancy in multiple sclerosis. Here immunoSEQ multiplex PCR was the method, and the copy in TCRdb shows in-frame clones only, minus some. The sample contains approximately 50,000 clones, more than 85% of which appear only once. Sample: CD4+ T cells from peripheral blood mononuclear cells, taken after pregnancy. This TCR came from a female donor with multiple sclerosis, enrolled in a pregnancy study.

CDR3 nucleotide sequence: TGCAGCGTTGATGGCCCCAGCTCCTACAATGAGCAGTTCTTC. This gives the protein CSVDGPSSYNEQFF. The chain couples TRBV29-1 to TRBJ2-1, with D uncertain. With 3 bases removed from V and 0 bases from J, the gap between germline ends came to 9 bases. This CDR3 contains 14 residues. The germline V gene has CDR1 SQVTM and CDR2 ANQGSEA.